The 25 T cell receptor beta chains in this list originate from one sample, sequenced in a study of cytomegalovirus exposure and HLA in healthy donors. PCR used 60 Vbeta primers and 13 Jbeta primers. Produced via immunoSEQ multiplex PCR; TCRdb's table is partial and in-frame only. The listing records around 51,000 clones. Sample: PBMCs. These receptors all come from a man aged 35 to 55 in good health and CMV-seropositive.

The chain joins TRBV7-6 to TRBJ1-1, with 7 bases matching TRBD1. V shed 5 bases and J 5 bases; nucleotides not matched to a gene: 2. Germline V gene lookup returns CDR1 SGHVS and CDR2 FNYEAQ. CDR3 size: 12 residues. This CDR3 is CASSPGGTEAFF. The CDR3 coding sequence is TGTGCCAGCAGCCCAGGGGGGACTGAAGCTTTCTTT.

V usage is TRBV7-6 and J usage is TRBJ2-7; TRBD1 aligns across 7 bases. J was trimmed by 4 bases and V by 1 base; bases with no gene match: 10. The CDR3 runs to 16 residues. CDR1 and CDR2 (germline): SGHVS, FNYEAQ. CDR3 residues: CASSLVVGQDGYEQYF. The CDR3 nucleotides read TGTGCCAGCAGCTTAGTGGTCGGACAGGATGGGTACGAGCAGTACTTC.

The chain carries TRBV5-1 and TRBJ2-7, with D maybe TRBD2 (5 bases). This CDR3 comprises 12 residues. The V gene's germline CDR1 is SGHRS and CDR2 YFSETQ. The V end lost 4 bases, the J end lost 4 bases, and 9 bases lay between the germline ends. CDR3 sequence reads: CASSEGPYEQYF. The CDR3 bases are TGCGCCAGCAGCGAGGGCCCTTACGAGCAGTACTTC.

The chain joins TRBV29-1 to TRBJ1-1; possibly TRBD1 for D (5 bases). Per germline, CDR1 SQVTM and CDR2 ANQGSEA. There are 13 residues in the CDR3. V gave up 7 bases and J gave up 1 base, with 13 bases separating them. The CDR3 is CSGWGGSNTEAFF. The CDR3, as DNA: TGCAGCGGGTGGGGCGGCTCGAACACTGAAGCTTTCTTT.

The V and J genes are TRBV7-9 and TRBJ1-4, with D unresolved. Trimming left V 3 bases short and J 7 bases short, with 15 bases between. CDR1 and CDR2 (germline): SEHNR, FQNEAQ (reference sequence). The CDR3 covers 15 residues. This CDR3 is CASSFPGRILEKLFF. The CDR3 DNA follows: TGTGCCAGCAGCTTTCCCGGGAGGATCCTTGAAAAACTGTTTTTT.

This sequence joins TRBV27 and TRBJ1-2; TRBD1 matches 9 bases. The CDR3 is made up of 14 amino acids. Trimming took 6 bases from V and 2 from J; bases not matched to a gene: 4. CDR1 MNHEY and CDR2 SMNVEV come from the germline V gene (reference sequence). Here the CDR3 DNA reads TGTGCCAGCAGACTGACAGGGGGGAACTATGGCTACACCTTC. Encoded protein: CASRLTGGNYGYTF.

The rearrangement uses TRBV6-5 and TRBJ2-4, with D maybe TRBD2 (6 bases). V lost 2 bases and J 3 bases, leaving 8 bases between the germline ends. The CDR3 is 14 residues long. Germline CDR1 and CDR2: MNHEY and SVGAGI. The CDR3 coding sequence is TGTGCCAGCAGTTACGGGGGAGGCAAAAACATTCAGTACTTC. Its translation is CASSYGGGKNIQYF.

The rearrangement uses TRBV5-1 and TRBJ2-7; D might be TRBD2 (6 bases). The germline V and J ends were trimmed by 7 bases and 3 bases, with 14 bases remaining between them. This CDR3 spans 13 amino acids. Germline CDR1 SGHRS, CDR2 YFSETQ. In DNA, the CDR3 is TGCGCCAGCGGGCCCGCGGGGAACTACGAGCAGTACTTC. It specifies CASGPAGNYEQYF.

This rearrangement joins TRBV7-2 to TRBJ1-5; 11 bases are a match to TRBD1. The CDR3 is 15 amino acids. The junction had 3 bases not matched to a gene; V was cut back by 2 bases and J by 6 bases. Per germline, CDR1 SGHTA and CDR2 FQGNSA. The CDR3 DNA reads TGTGCCAGCAGCTTAAGGACAGGGGGCCGTCAGCCCCAGCATTTT. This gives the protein CASSLRTGGRQPQHF.

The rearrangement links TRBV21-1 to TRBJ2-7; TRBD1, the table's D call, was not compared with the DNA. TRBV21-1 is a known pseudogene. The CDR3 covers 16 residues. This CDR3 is CASSPPGTGAGYEQYF. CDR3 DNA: TGTGCCAGCAGCCCTCCCGGGACAGGTGCAGGATACGAGCAGTACTTC.

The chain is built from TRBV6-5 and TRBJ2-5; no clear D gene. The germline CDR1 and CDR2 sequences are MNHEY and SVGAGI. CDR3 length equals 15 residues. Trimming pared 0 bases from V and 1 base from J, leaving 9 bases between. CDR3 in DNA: TGTGCCAGCAGTTACTCGGGTCTAGTCCAAGAGACCCAGTACTTC. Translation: CASSYSGLVQETQYF.

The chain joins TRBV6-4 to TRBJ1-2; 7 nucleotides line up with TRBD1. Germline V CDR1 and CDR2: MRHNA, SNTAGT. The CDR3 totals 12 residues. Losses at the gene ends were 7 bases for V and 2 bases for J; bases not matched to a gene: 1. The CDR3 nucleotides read TGTGCCAGCAAAGGGGGCAACTATGGCTACACCTTC. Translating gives CASKGGNYGYTF.

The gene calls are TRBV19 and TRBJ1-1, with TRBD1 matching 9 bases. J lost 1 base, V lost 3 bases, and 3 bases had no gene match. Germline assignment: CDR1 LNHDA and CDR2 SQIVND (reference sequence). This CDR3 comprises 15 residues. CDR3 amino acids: CASSMLGQGNTEAFF. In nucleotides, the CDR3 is TGTGCCAGTAGTATGCTGGGACAGGGGAACACTGAAGCTTTCTTT.

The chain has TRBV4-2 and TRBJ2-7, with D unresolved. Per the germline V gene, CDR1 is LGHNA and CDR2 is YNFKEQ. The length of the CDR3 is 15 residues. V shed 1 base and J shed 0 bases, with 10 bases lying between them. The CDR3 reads CASSQVGHSSYEQYF. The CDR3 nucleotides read TGTGCCAGCAGCCAAGTAGGTCACAGCTCCTACGAGCAGTACTTC.

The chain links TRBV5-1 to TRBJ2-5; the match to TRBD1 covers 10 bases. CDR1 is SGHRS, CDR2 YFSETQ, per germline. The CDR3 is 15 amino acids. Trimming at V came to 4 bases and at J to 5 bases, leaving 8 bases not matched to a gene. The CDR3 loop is CASSGRTGGTETQYF. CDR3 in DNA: TGCGCCAGCAGCGGGCGGACAGGGGGTACGGAGACCCAGTACTTC.

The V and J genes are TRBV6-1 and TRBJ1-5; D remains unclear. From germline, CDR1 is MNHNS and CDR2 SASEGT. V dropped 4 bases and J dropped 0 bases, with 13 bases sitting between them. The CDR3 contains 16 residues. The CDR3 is CASSVTGFGSNQPQHF. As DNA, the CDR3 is TGTGCCAGCAGTGTAACGGGATTTGGTAGCAATCAGCCCCAGCATTTT.

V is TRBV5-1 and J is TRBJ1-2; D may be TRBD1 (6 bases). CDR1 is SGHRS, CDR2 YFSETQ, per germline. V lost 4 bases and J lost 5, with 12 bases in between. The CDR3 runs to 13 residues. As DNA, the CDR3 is TGCGCCAGCAGCCCGGCGGGGGCGTATGGCTACACCTTC. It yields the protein CASSPAGAYGYTF.

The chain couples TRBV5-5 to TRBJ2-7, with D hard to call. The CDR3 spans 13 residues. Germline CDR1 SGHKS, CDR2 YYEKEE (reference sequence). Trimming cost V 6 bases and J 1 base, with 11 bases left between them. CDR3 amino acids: CASTDESSYEQYF. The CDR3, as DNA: TGTGCCAGCACCGATGAGAGTTCCTACGAGCAGTACTTC.

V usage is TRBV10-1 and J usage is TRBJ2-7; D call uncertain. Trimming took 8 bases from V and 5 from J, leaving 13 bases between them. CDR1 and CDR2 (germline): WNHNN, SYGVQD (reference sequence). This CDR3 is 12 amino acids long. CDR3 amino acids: CASPTLRDEQYF. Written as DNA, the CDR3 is TGCGCCAGCCCCACCCTTAGAGACGAGCAGTACTTC.

CDR3 amino acids: CASSLGVDRAANYGYTF. Here the CDR3 DNA reads TGTGCCAGCAGCTTGGGGGTAGACAGAGCAGCTAACTATGGCTACACCTTC. V gene TRBV5-6 combines with J gene TRBJ1-2; the D gene is possibly TRBD1 (5 bases). CDR1 and CDR2 (germline): SGHDT, YYEEEE. The CDR3 length is 17 residues. The V end was cut by 0 bases, the J end by 0 bases, with 15 bases between.

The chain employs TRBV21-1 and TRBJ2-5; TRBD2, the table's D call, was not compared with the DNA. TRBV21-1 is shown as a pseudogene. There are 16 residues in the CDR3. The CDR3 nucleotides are TGTGCCAGCAGCAATCTTAGGCGGGGGGGCGTCGAGACCCAGTACTTC. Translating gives CASSNLRRGGVETQYF.

The CDR3 loop reads CASSVIAGEEADTQYF. The CDR3 nucleotides are TGTGCCAGCAGCGTTATAGCGGGCGAGGAGGCAGATACGCAGTATTTT. J is TRBJ2-3 and V is TRBV9; 7 bases fit TRBD2. CDR1 is SGDLS and CDR2 is YYNGEE in the germline V gene. V lost 2 bases and J lost 4; bases outside the gene matches: 10. The CDR3 is 16 amino acids.

CDR3 sequence: CASSSRTGEDGYTF. Written as DNA, the CDR3 is TGTGCCAGCAGTTCTCGGACAGGCGAAGATGGCTACACCTTC. The chain employs TRBV28 and TRBJ1-2, with 7 bases fitting TRBD1. The CDR3 is 14 amino acids. Germline CDR1 reads MDHEN; CDR2 reads SYDVKM. J gave up 6 bases and V 4 bases, and 8 bases lay outside the gene matches.

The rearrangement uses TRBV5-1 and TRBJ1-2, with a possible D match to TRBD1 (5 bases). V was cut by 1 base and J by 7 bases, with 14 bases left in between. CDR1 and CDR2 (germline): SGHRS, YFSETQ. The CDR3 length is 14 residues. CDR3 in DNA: TGCGCCAGCAGCTTGAGACCCGGGGGTGGTGGCTACACCTTC. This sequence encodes CASSLRPGGGGYTF.

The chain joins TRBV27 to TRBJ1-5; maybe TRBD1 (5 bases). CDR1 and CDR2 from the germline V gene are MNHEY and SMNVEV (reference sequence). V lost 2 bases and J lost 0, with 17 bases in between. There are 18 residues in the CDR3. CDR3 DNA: TGTGCCAGCAGTTTAGGCCCGACAGATACTACTAGCAATCAGCCCCAGCATTTT. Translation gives CASSLGPTDTTSNQPQHF.